The next 5 T cell receptor beta chains were all read from a single sample in a study of shared clonotypes between healthy human individuals (dated by TCRdb to 2019 to 2021). Receptors were amplified or captured by the immunoSEQ multiplex PCR assay. TCRdb holds this immuneACCESS table with in-frame rearrangements only. Some clones are missing; in checked studies, unresolved V genes explain under half, and the rest has no known cause. The sample table contains some 2,100,000 clones; only one count was recorded for around 95% of them. The leading ten clones occupy approximately 0.13% of the sample. Sequencing was done on a sample of naive CD4+ T cells sorted from blood. The cell subset or site label of this sample denotes: CD45RA+ positively selected. The receptors derive from a man between 18 and 29 years old in good health.

V gene TRBV11-3 combines with J gene TRBJ1-1; D gene unclear. The germline CDR1 and CDR2 sequences are SGHNT and YENEEA. The CDR3 has 14 residues. Trimming took 1 base from V and 7 from J, leaving 13 bases between them. CDR3 in DNA: TGTGCCAGCAGCTTAGCTGCTAGGTTTGGTGAAGCTTTCTTT. This translates into CASSLAARFGEAFF.

The chain couples TRBV21-1 to TRBJ1-6; the D call in the table, TRBD1, was not verified against the DNA. TRBV21-1 is marked as a pseudogene. The CDR3 consists of 17 residues. This CDR3 is CASSIPHRWFDNSPLHF. DNA for the CDR3: TGTGCCAGCAGCATACCGCACAGGTGGTTTGATAATTCACCCCTCCACTTT.

J is TRBJ2-3 and V is TRBV2, with D tentatively TRBD1 or TRBD2 (5 bases each). The CDR3 sequence is 14 residues long. From germline, CDR1 is SNHLY and CDR2 FYNNEI. V dropped 8 bases and J dropped 4 bases, with 16 bases sitting between them. The CDR3 region has the DNA TGTGCCAGCTCCGACAGTCGAGGGGCAGATACGCAGTATTTT. It yields the protein CASSDSRGADTQYF.

As to this clone: Other DNA sequences from this sample encode an identical CDR3 as well. The gene calls are TRBV29-1 and TRBJ2-3; D perhaps matches TRBD2 (6 bases). CDR1 SQVTM and CDR2 ANQGSEA come from the germline V gene. V lost 6 bases and J 9 bases, leaving 10 bases between the germline ends. The CDR3 runs to 10 residues. The CDR3 protein is CSVLGGTQYF. The CDR3 nucleotides are TGCAGCGTCCTTGGGGGGACGCAGTATTTT.

This sequence joins TRBV5-5 and TRBJ1-6, with unresolved D. Trimming took off 0 bases at V and 6 bases at J, with 7 bases between the two ends. This CDR3 region has 14 residues. Germline V gives CDR1 SGHKS, CDR2 YYEKEE (reference sequence). For the CDR3, the DNA is TGTGCCAGCAGCTTGGGGTCGGGTAATTCACCCCTCCACTTT. This sequence encodes CASSLGSGNSPLHF.